This section outlines one T cell receptor beta chain sequence together with its context. Per the germline V gene, CDR1 is SGHRS and CDR2 is YFSETQ. Trimming cost V 2 bases and J 6 bases, with 10 bases left between them. The CDR3 sequence is 13 residues long. The data were taken from a study of T-cell reconstitution after alpha-beta-depleted transplantation in children. Researchers prepared the TCRbeta library using unique molecular identifiers, the study reports. From the PCR reads, TCRdb called clonotypes with MiXCR, one entry per CDR3 protein. The table lists a few hundred thousand distinct CDR3 sequences, 16% of them singletons.

The J gene is TRBJ2-3, the V gene TRBV5-1; maybe TRBD1 (6 bases). Specimen: PBMCs, mostly from graft donor cells, collected 360 days after TCRalphabeta/CD19-depleted stem cell transplant. The TCR sequence derives from a boy under three years old who had a stem cell transplant for Wiskott-Aldrich syndrome, so the T cells may come from the graft donor. CDR3 sequence reads: CASSFRGSDTQYF. For the CDR3, the DNA is TGCGCCAGCAGCTTCAGGGGTAGTGATACGCAGTATTTT.